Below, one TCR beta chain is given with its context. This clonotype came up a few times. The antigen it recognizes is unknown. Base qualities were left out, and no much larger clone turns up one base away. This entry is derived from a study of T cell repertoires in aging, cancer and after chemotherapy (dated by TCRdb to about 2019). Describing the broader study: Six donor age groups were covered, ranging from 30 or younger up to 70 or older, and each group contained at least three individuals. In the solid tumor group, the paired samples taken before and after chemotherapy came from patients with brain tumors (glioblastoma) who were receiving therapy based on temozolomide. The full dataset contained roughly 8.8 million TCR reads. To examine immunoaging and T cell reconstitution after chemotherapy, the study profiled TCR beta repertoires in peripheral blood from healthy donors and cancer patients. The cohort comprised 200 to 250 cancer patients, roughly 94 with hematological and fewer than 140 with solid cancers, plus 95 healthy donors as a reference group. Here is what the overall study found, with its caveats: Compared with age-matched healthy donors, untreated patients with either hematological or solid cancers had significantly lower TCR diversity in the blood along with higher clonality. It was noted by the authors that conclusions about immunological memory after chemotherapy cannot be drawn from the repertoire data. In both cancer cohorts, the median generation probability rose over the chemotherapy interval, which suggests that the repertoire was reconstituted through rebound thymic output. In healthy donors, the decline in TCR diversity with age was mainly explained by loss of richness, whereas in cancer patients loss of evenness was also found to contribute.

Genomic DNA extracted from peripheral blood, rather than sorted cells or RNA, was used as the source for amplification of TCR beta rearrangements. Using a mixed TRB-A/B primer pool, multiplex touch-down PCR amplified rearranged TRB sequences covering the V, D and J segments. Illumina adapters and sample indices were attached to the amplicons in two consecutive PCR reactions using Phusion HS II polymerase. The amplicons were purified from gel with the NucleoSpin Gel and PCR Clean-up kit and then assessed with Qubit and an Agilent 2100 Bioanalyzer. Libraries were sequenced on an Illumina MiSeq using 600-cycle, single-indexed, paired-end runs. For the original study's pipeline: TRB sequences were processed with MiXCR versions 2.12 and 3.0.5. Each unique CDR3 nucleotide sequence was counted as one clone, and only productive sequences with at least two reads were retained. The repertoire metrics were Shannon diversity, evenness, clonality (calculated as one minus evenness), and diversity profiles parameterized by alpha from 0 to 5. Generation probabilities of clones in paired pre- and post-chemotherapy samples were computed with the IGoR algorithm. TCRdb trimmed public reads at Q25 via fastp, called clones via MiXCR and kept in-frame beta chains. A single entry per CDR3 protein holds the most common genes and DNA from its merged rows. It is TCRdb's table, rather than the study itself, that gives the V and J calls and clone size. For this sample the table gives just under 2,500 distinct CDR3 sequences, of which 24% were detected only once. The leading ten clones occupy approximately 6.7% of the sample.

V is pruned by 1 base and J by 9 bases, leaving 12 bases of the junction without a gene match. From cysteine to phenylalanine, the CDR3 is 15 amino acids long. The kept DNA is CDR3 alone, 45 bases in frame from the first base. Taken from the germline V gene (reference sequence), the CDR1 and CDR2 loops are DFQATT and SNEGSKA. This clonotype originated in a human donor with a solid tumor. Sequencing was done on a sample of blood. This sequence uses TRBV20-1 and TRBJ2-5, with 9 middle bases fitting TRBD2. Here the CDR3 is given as CSARGRVAGVQAQYF. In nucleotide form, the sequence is TGCAGTGCTAGAGGTCGGGTAGCGGGGGTCCAGGCCCAGTACTTC.